This TCR beta chain was sequenced in a study of shared clonotypes between healthy human individuals. The material for each subset, its genomic DNA, was split evenly across several immunoSEQ plates. Assay used: immunoSEQ multiplex PCR; TCRdb lists only in-frame clones, some missing. The table shows 2 million to 2.5 million clones, with around 95% occurring only once. To note about this clone: Antigen: not known.

Looked up from germline, CDR1 is SGHNT and CDR2 is YYREEE (reference sequence). Trimming cost V 4 bases and J 6 bases; bases outside gene matches: 13. CDR3 length: 15 residues. The study's findings and limits: Sample collection involved blood only; tissue repertoires are likely different. Donors were few, which limited the genetic and exposure-history diversity represented.

Recent acute infections and vaccinations were absent in the healthy HIV-negative adult donors. This receptor was taken from a man younger than 35 in good health. Sequenced: naive CD4+ T cells sorted from blood. Subset: CD45RA+ positively selected. The V gene is TRBV5-4, the J gene TRBJ2-7, with TRBD1 matching 7 bases. CDR3 sequence reads: CASSEDRTLPLEQYF. The DNA for the CDR3 is TGTGCCAGCAGCGAGGACAGGACCCTCCCCCTCGAGCAGTACTTC.